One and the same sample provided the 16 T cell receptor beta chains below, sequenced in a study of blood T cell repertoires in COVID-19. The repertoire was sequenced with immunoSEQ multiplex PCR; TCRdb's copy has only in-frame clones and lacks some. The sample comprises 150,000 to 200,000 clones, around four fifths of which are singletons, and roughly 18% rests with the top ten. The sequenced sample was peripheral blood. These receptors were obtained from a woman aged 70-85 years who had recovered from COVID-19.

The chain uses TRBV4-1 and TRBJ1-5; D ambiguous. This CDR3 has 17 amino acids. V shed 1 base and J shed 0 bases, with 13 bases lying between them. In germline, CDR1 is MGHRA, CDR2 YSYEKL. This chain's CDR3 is CASSQVAGSDSNQPQHF. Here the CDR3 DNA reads TGCGCCAGCAGCCAAGTGGCCGGCAGCGATAGCAATCAGCCCCAGCATTTT.

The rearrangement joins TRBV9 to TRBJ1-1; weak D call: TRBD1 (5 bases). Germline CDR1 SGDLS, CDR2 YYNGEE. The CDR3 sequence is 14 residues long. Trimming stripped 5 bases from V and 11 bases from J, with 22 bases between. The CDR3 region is CASSPKLGGGGAFF. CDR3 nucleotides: TGTGCCAGCAGTCCCAAACTTGGGGGAGGTGGGGCTTTCTTT.

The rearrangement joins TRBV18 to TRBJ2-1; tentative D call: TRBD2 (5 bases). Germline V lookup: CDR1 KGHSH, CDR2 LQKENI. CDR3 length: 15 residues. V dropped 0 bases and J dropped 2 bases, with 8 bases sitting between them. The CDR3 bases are TGTGCCAGCTCACCACCTTCGGGAACCTACAATGAGCAGTTCTTC. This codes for CASSPPSGTYNEQFF.

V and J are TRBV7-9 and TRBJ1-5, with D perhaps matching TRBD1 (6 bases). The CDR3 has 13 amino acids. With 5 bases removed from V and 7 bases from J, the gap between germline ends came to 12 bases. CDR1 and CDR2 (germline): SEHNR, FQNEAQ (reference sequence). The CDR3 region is CASSIQGGQPQHF. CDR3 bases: TGTGCCAGCAGCATACAGGGTGGGCAGCCCCAGCATTTT.

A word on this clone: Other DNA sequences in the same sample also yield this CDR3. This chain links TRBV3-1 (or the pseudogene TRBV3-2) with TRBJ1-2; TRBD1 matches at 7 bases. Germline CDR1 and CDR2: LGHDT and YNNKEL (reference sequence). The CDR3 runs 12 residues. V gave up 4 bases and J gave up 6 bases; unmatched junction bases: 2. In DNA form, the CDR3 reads TGTGCCAGCAGCCGACAGGGAGATGGCTACACCTTC. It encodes CASSRQGDGYTF.

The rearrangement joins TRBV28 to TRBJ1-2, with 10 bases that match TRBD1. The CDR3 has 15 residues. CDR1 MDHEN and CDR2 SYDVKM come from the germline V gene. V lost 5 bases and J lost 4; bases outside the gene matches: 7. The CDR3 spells CASSLDRGRAYGYTF. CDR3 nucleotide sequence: TGTGCCAGCAGTCTAGACAGGGGGCGGGCCTATGGCTACACCTTC.

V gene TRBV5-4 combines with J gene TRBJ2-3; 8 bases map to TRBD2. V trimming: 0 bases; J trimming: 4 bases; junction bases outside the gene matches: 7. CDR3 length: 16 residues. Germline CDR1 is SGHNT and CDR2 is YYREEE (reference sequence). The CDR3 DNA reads TGTGCCAGCAGCTTGGCCCGGGGGGGCGCCCCAGATACGCAGTATTTT. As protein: CASSLARGGAPDTQYF. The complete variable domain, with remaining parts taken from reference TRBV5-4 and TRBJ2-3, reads ETGVTQSPTHLIKTRGQQVTLRCSSQSGHNTVSWYQQALGQGPQFIFQYYREEENGRGNFPPRFSGLQFPNYSSELNVNALELDDSALYLCASSLARGGAPDTQYFGPGTRLTVL.

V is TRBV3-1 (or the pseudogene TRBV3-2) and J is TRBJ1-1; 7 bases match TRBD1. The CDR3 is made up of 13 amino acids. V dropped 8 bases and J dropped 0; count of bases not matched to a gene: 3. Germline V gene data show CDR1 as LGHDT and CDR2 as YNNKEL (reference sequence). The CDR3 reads CASGGQLNTEAFF. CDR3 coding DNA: TGTGCCAGCGGGGGACAGCTGAACACTGAAGCTTTCTTT.

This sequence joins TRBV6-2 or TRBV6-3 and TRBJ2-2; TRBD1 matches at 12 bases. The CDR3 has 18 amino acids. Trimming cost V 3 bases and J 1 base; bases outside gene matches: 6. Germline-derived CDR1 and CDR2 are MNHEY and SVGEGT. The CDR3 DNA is TGTGCCAGCAGTTATTACGGGACAGGGGGCCGGAACACCGGGGAGCTGTTTTTT. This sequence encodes CASSYYGTGGRNTGELFF.

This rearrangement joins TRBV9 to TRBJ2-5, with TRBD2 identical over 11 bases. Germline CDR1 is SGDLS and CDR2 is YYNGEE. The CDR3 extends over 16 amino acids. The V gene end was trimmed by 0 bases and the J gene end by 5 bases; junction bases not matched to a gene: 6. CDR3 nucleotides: TGTGCCAGCAGCGTAGGGGCTAGCGGGAGGCGGGAGACCCAGTACTTC. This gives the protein CASSVGASGRRETQYF.

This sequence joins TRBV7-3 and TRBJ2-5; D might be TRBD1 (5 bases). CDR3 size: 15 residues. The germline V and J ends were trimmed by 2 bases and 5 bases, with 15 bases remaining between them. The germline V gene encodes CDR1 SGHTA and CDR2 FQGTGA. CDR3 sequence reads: CASSLGRRWGETQYF. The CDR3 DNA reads TGTGCCAGCAGCTTAGGACGTCGGTGGGGCGAGACCCAGTACTTC.

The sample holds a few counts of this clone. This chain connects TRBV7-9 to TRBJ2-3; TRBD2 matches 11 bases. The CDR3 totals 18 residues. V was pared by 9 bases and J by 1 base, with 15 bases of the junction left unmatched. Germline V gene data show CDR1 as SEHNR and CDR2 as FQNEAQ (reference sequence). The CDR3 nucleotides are TGTGCCAGTAAGGGTTTGGGGACTAGCGGTGGACGCACAGATACGCAGTATTTT. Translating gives CASKGLGTSGGRTDTQYF. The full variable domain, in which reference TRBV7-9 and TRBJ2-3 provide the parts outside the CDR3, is DTGVSQNPRHKITKRGQNVTFRCDPISEHNRLYWYRQTLGQGPEFLTYFQNEAQLEKSRLLSDRFSAERPKGSFSTLEIQRTEQGDSAMYLCASKGLGTSGGRTDTQYFGPGTRLTVL.

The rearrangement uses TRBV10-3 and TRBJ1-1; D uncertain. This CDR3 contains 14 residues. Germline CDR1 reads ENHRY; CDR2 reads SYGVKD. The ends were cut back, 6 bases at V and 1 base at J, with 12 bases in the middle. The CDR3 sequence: CAIREVLANTEAFF. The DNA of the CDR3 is TGTGCCATCAGGGAGGTATTAGCGAACACTGAAGCTTTCTTT.

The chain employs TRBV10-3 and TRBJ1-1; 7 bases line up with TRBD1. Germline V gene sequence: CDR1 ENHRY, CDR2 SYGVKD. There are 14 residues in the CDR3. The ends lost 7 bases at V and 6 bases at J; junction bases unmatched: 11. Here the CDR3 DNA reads TGTGCCATCACCAAGACAGGGAATCGCGCTGAAGCTTTCTTT. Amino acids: CAITKTGNRAEAFF.

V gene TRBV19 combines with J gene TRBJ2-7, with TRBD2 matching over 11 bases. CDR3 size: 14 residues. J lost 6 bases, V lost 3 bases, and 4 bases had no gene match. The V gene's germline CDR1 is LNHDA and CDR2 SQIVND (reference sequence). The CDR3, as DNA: TGTGCCAGTAGTATCCCGGGGACTAGCGGCGAGCAGTACTTC. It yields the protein CASSIPGTSGEQYF. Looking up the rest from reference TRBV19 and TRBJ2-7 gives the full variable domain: DGGITQSPKYLFRKEGQNVTLSCEQNLNHDAMYWYRQDPGQGLRLIYYSQIVNDFQKGDIAEGYSVSREKKESFPLTVTSAQKNPTAFYLCASSIPGTSGEQYFGPGTRLTVT.

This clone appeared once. The CDR3 nucleotides are TGCGCCAGCAGCTTGGGTCCCCAGACAGGCCTGAACACTGAAGCTTTCTTT. This translates into CASSLGPQTGLNTEAFF. The rearrangement links TRBV5-1 to TRBJ1-1; weak D call: TRBD1 (6 bases). CDR3 size: 17 residues. Germline values: CDR1 SGHRS, CDR2 YFSETQ. Trimming stripped 0 bases from V and 0 bases from J, with 15 bases between.